These T cell receptor beta chains were read from a single sample in a study of CD8 T cells in ankylosing spondylitis. One entry per CDR3 protein results from TCRdb running MiXCR on the 5' RACE reads. The sample lists 250,000 to 300,000 distinct CDR3 sequences, about 20% occurring once. The sample taken for sequencing was blood, either unsorted or a sorted T cell fraction (not recorded which). The receptors were gathered from a male donor with ankylosing spondylitis or in good health (not recorded which). The CDR3 runs from the conserved cysteine through the conserved F or W. D genes are given only for firm matches. Rows may omit the clone size; those that give it use once, few, many or a size class.

d_gene	j_gene	v_gene	abundance	CDR3nt	CDR3aa
NA	TRBJ2-2	TRBV4-2	few	TGTGCCAGCAGCCAAGGGACAGAGAACACCGGGGAGCTGTTTTTT	CASSQGTENTGELFF
NA	TRBJ1-1	TRBV12-3/TRBV12-4	NA	TGTGCCAGCAGTCCCCTTGGGGGGAACACTGAAGCTTTCTTT	CASSPLGGNTEAFF
TRBD2	TRBJ2-3	TRBV5-5	few	TGTGCCAGCAGCTTGGTGTTTAGGGACTATGTGACAGATACGCAGTATTTT	CASSLVFRDYVTDTQYF
NA	TRBJ2-1	TRBV20-1	many	TGCAGTGCTCCTCGCCGGGATTTCCACAATGAGCAGTTCTTC	CSAPRRDFHNEQFF
NA	TRBJ2-3	TRBV27	few	TGTGCCAGCAGGGAGGGCACAGATACGCAGTATTTT	CASREGTDTQYF
NA	TRBJ1-5	TRBV20-1	NA	TGCAGTGCTGGCGAACAGGGATATCAGCCCCAGCATTTT	CSAGEQGYQPQHF
NA	TRBJ2-3	TRBV29-1	NA	TGCAGCGTTTCGGGGCGGGCCTACACAGATACGCAGTATTTT	CSVSGRAYTDTQYF
TRBD1	TRBJ2-7	TRBV29-1	few	TGCAGCGTTGAACGGGGACAGGGTGTGTCCCACGAGCAGTACTTC	CSVERGQGVSHEQYF
TRBD2	TRBJ2-7	TRBV11-2	NA	TGTGCCAGCAGCTTAGGGGCGGGAGTGCAGGCCGAGCAGTACTTC	CASSLGAGVQAEQYF
NA	TRBJ2-5	TRBV7-9	NA	TGTGCCAGCAGCTTAGCGGGTGCGGAAGAGACCCAGTACTTC	CASSLAGAEETQYF